This T cell receptor (beta chain) was found in a study of control samples from healthy donors and cancer patients. V was cut by 6 bases and J by 0 bases, with 14 bases left in between. The CDR3 consists of 15 residues. Germline V lookup: CDR1 SNHLY, CDR2 FYNNEI. Method: immunoSEQ multiplex PCR; TCRdb's copy keeps in-frame clones and lacks some. The data hold approximately 140,000 clones, with about 90% observed a single time. What was sequenced was blood. The V call is TRBV2, the J call TRBJ1-1; the D is unclear. The sequence derives from a man younger than 35 in good health. CDR3 protein: CASRGTDFMNTEAFF. The CDR3 DNA follows: TGTGCCAGCAGAGGCACAGACTTCATGAACACTGAAGCTTTCTTT.